This TCR beta chain was observed in a study of shared clonotypes between healthy human individuals. Findings and limits, study-wide: A reduction in generation probabilities was seen for non-shared clonotypes relative to those shared by all four donors.

The CDR3 has 16 amino acids. CDR1 is SEHNR and CDR2 is FQNEAQ in the germline V gene (reference sequence). V lost 4 bases to trimming and J lost 13 bases; unmatched junction nucleotides: 16. Worth noting for this clone: Its antigen is as yet unknown.

Some clones are missing from TCRdb's copy, which holds only in-frame ones; the method was immunoSEQ multiplex PCR. The profile shows under 700,000 clones, roughly 95% of them singletons. Naivety among CD8 cells was defined by CD45RO negativity and positive CCR7 selection, thereby excluding terminally differentiated effector memory CD45RA+ cells. Sequenced sample: naive CD8+ T cells sorted from blood. This chain joins TRBV7-9 and TRBJ2-1; 10 bases agree with TRBD1. The clonotype originates from a woman between 25 and 40 years old in good health. The CDR3: CASSSPPGQGPDEQFF. CDR3 in DNA: TGTGCCAGCAGCTCCCCACCGGGACAGGGGCCGGACGAACAGTTCTTC. The full variable domain, completed using reference TRBV7-9 and TRBJ2-1, is DTGVSQNPRHKITKRGQNVTFRCDPISEHNRLYWYRQTLGQGPEFLTYFQNEAQLEKSRLLSDRFSAERPKGSFSTLEIQRTEQGDSAMYLCASSSPPGQGPDEQFFGPGTRLTVL.